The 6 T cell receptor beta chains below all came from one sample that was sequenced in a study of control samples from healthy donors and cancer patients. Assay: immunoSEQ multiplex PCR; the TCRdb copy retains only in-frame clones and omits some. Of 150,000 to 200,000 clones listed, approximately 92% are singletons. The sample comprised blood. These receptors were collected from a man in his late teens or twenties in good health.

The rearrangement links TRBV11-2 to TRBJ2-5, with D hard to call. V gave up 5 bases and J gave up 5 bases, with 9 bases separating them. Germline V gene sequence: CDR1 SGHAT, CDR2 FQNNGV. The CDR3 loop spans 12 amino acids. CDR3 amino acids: CASSLLRETQYF. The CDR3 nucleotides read TGTGCCAGCAGCCTATTACGGGAGACCCAGTACTTC.

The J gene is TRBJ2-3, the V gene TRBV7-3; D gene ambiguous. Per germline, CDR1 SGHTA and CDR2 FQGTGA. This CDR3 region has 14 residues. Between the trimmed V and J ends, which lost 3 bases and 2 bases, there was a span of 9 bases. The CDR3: CASSFPGITDTQYF. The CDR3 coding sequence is TGTGCCAGCAGCTTTCCCGGTATCACAGATACGCAGTATTTT.

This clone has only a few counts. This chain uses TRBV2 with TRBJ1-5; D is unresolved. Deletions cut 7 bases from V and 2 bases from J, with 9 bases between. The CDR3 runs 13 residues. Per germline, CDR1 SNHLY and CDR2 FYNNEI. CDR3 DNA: TGTGCCAGCAAGGGATGGGGCAATCAGCCCCAGCATTTT. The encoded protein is CASKGWGNQPQHF.

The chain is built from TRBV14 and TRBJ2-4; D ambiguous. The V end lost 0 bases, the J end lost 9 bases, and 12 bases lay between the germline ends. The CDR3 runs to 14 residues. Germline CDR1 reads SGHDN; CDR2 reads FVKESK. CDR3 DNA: TGTGCCAGCAGCCAAGACCCCCCTCCAGGCATTCAGTACTTC. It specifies CASSQDPPPGIQYF. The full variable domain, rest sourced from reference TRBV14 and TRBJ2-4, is EAGVTQFPSHSVIEKGQTVTLRCDPISGHDNLYWYRRVMGKEIKFLLHFVKESKQDESGMPNNRFLAERTGGTYSTLKVQPAELEDSGVYFCASSQDPPPGIQYFGAGTRLSVL.

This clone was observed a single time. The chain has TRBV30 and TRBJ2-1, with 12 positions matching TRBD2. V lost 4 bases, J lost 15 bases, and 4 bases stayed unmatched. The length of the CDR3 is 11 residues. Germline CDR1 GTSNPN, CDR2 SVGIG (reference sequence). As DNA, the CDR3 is TGTGCCTGGACTAGCGGGGGGGCGCGGTTCTTC. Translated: CAWTSGGARFF.

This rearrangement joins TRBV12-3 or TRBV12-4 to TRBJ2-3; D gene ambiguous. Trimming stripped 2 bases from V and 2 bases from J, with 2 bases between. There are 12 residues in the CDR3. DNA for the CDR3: TGTGCCAGCAGTTTATACACAGATACGCAGTATTTT. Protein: CASSLYTDTQYF.